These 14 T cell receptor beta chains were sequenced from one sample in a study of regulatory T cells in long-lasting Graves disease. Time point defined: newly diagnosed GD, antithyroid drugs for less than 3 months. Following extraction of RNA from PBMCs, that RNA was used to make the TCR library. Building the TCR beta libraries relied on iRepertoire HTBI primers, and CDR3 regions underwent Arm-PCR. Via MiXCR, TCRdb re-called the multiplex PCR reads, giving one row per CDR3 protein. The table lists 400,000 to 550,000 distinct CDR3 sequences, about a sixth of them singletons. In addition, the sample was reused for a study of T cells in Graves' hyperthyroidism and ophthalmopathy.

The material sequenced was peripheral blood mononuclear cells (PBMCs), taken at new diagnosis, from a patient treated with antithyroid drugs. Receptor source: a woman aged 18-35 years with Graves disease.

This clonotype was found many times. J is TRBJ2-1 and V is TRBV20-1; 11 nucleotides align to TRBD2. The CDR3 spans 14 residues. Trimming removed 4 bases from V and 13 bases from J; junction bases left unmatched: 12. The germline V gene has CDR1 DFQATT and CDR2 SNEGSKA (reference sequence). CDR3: CSAKNSGRAGDQFF. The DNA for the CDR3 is TGCAGTGCTAAAAATAGCGGGAGGGCCGGGGATCAGTTCTTC.

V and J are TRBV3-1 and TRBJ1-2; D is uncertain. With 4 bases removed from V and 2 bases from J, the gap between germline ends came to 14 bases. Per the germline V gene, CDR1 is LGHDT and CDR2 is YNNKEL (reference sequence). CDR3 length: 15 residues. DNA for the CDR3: TGTGCCAGCAGCCCCCCGGACGGAGGGAACTATGGCTACACCTTC. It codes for CASSPPDGGNYGYTF.

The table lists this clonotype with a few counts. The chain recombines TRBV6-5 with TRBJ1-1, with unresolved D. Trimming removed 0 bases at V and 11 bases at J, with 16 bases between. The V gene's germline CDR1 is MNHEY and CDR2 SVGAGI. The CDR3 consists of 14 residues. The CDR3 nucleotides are TGTGCCAGCAGTTACTCGGCCCGAACTGGGGTGGCTTTCTTT. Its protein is CASSYSARTGVAFF.

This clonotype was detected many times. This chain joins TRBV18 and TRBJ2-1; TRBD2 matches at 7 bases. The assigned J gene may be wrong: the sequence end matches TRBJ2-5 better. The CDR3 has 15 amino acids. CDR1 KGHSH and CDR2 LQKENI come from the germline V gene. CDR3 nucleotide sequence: TGTGCCAGCTCACCTACGCCTAGCGGCCAAGAGACCCAGTACTTC. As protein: CASSPTPSGQETQYF.

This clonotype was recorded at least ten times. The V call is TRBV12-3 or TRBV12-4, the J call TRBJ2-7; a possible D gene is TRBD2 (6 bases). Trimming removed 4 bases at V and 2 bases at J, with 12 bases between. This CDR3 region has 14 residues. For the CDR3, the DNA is TGTGCCAGCAGTTCGGTGGCTAGCGCCTACGAGCAGTACTTC. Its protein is CASSSVASAYEQYF.

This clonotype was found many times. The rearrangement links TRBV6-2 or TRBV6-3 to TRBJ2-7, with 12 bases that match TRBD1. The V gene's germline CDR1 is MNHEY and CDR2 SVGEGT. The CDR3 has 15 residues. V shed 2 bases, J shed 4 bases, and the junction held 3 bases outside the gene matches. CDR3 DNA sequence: TGTGCCAGCAGTTACGGGACAGGGGGCCAATACGAGCAGTACTTC. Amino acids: CASSYGTGGQYEQYF.

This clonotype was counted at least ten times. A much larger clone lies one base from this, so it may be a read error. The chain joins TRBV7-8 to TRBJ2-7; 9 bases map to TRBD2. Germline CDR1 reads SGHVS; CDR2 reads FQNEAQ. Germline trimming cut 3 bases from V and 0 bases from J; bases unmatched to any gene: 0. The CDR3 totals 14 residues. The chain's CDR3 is CASSFSGGSYEQYF. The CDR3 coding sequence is TGTGCCAGCAGCTTTAGCGGGGGCTCCTACGAGCAGTACTTC.

The CDR3 loop reads CASSYSRSQLYEQYF. In nucleotides, the CDR3 is TGTGCCAGCAGTTACTCGAGAAGTCAACTCTACGAGCAGTACTTC. The V gene is TRBV6-5, the J gene TRBJ2-7; D is unresolved. Trimming cost V 0 bases and J 3 bases, with 12 bases left between them. The CDR3 covers 15 residues. Germline CDR1 reads MNHEY; CDR2 reads SVGAGI.

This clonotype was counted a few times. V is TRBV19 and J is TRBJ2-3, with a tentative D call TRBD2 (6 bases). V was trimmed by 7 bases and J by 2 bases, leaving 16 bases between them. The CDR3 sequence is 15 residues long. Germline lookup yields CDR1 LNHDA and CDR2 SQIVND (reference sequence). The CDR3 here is CASTPSRETTDTQYF. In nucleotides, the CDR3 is TGTGCCAGTACCCCGTCCCGGGAGACCACAGATACGCAGTATTTT.

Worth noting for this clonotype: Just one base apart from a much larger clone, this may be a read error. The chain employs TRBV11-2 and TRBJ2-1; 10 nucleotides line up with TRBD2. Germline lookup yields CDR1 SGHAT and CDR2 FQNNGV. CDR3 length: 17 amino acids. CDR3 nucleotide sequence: TGTGCCATCAGCTTAGTAGTCAGCGGGAGGGCCCGGGATGAGCAGTTCTTC. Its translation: CAISLVVSGRARDEQFF. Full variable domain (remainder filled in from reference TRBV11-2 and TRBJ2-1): EAGVAQSPRYKIIEKRQSVAFWCNPISGHATLYWYQQILGQGPKLLIQFQNNGVVDDSQLPKDRFSAERLKGVDSTLKIQPAKLEDSAVYLCAISLVVSGRARDEQFFGPGTRLTVL.

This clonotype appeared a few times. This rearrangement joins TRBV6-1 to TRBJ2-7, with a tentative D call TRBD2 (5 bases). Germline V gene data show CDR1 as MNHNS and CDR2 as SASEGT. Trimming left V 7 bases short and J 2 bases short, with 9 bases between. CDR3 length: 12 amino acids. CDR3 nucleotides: TGTGCCAGCATTAGCGCCGCCTACGAGCAGTACTTC. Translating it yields CASISAAYEQYF.

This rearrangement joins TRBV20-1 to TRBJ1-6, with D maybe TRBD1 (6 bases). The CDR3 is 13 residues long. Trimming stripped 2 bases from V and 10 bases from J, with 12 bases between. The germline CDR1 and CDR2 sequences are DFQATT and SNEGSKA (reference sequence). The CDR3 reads CSARTGSGSPLHF. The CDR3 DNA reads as TGCAGTGCTAGAACAGGGAGTGGGTCACCCCTCCACTTT.

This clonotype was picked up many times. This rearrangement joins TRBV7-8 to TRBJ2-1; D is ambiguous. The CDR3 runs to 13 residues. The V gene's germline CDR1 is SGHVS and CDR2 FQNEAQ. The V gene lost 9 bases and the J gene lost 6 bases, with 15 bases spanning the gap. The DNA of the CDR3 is TGTGCCAGTTATCGTCCAGCGTCCAATGAGCAGTTCTTC. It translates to CASYRPASNEQFF.

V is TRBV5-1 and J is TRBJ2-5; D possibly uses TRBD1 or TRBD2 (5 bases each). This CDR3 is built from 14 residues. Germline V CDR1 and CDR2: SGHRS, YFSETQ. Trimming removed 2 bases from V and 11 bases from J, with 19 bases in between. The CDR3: CASSFGTHFDEQYF. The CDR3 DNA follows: TGCGCCAGCAGCTTCGGGACCCACTTCGATGAGCAGTACTTC.